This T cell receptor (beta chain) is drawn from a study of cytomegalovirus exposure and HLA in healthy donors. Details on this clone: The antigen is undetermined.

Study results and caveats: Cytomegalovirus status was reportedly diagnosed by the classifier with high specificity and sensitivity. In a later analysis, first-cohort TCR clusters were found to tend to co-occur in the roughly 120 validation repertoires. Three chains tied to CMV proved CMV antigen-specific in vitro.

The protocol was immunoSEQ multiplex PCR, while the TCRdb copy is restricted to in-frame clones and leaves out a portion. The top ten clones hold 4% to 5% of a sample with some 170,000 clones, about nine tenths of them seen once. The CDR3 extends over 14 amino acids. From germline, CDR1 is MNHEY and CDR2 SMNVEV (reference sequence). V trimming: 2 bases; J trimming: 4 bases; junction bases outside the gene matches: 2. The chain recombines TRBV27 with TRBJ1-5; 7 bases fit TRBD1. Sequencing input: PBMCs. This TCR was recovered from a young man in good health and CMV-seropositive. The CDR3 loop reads CASSLKQGNQPQHF. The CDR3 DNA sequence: TGTGCCAGCAGTTTAAAACAGGGGAATCAGCCCCAGCATTTT.